Listed here are 15 T cell receptor beta chains from one sample, sequenced in a study of cytomegalovirus exposure and HLA in healthy donors. The PCR had 60 Vbeta and 13 Jbeta primers. Sequencing used immunoSEQ multiplex PCR; TCRdb keeps in-frame clones, though not all of them. The sample carries 13,000 to 15,000 clones, less than 75% recorded once. The material sequenced was PBMCs. Receptors were obtained from a woman between 45 and 60 years old in good health and CMV-seropositive.

The chain is built from TRBV7-2 and TRBJ1-3; D remains ambiguous. Germline-derived CDR1 and CDR2 are SGHTA and FQGNSA. The CDR3 contains 12 residues. V gave up 6 bases and J gave up 4 bases, with 7 bases separating them. CDR3 coding DNA: TGTGCCAGCAGGGGAGTGGGAAACACCATATATTTT. Translating gives CASRGVGNTIYF.

The table lists this clone with a count of one. The chain carries TRBV13 and TRBJ2-1, with D possibly TRBD1 on 5 matching bases. Germline CDR1 reads PRHDT; CDR2 reads FYEKMQ (reference sequence). CDR3 length: 12 amino acids. Trimming shortened V by 9 bases and J by 4 bases, and 10 bases separated the two germline ends. The CDR3 reads CASQAGYNEQFF. DNA of the CDR3: TGTGCCAGTCAAGCAGGGTACAATGAGCAGTTCTTC.

V and J are TRBV20-1 and TRBJ2-1; D not certain. V was trimmed by 1 base and J by 7 bases, leaving 5 bases between them. Germline V gene sequence: CDR1 DFQATT, CDR2 SNEGSKA (reference sequence). CDR3 length equals 11 residues. Here the CDR3 DNA reads TGCAGTGCTAGAGTATTTAATGAGCAGTTCTTC. Amino acids: CSARVFNEQFF.

This clone is medium-sized in the sample. V gene TRBV20-1 combines with J gene TRBJ1-4; D remains unclear. Germline V lookup: CDR1 DFQATT, CDR2 SNEGSKA (reference sequence). The length of the CDR3 is 10 residues. V gave up 5 bases and J gave up 6 bases, with 4 bases separating them. Here the CDR3 DNA reads TGCAGTGCTCCGGATGAAAAACTGTTTTTT. Protein sequence: CSAPDEKLFF.

The V call is TRBV6-1, the J call TRBJ2-3; TRBD1 might be the D (6 bases). The CDR3 sequence is 13 residues long. V lost 4 bases and J lost 10, with 15 bases in between. The germline gives CDR1 MNHNS, CDR2 SASEGT. DNA for the CDR3: TGTGCCAGCAGTGCTCGGGACACCCAATCGCAGTATTTT. Translating gives CASSARDTQSQYF.

The chain combines TRBV25-1 with TRBJ2-5; 7 nucleotides agree with TRBD1. The germline V gene has CDR1 MGHDK and CDR2 SYGVNS. V gave up 3 bases and J gave up 5 bases; unmatched junction bases: 6. This CDR3 is 14 amino acids long. The CDR3 nucleotides are TGTGCCAGCAGTGATCAAAGGGGGCGGGAGACCCAGTACTTC. This encodes CASSDQRGRETQYF.

The chain uses TRBV9 and TRBJ1-5; D perhaps matches TRBD1 (6 bases). This CDR3 has 14 amino acids. The germline gives CDR1 SGDLS, CDR2 YYNGEE. V lost 0 bases, J lost 2 bases, and 6 bases lay in between. Here the CDR3 DNA reads TGTGCCAGCAGCGTAGGGACAGGCAATCAGCCCCAGCATTTT. This encodes CASSVGTGNQPQHF.

The chain couples TRBV28 to TRBJ1-1; the D gene is possibly TRBD1 (5 bases). The CDR3 extends over 13 amino acids. CDR1 and CDR2 from the germline V gene are MDHEN and SYDVKM. Trimming removed 8 bases at V and 1 base at J, with 11 bases between. CDR3 region: CASAGRGNTEAFF. The CDR3 bases are TGTGCCAGCGCCGGGAGGGGGAACACTGAAGCTTTCTTT.

The V and J genes are TRBV29-1 and TRBJ2-7, with D possibly matching TRBD2 (6 bases). CDR1 is SQVTM, CDR2 ANQGSEA, per germline. The CDR3 loop spans 13 amino acids. V was clipped by 5 bases and J by 3 bases, with 14 bases between them. The CDR3 loop reads CSVTGGNSYEQYF. The CDR3 DNA reads TGCAGCGTTACTGGCGGGAACAGCTACGAGCAGTACTTC.

The chain has TRBV19 and TRBJ1-5; no clear D. Trimming took off 3 bases at V and 5 bases at J, with 29 bases between the two ends. The CDR3 runs 20 residues. Germline CDR1 LNHDA, CDR2 SQIVND (reference sequence). In DNA form, the CDR3 reads TGTGCCAGTAGTATTTTGAGCCCCGGGAGGACTCAAGGCCGCTATCAGCCCCAGCATTTT. It translates to CASSILSPGRTQGRYQPQHF.

V is TRBV15 and J is TRBJ1-1, with D possibly matching TRBD1 (6 bases). The germline V gene has CDR1 LNHNV and CDR2 YYDKDF (reference sequence). The V and J ends lost 3 bases and 1 base respectively, with 9 bases between them. The CDR3 is made up of 14 amino acids. The CDR3 DNA reads as TGTGCCACCAGCAGGCGACAGGCGAACACTGAAGCTTTCTTT. It codes for CATSRRQANTEAFF.

The V gene is TRBV6-5, the J gene TRBJ2-1, with TRBD1 matching 11 bases. V shed 4 bases, J shed 5 bases, and the junction held 4 bases outside the gene matches. The CDR3 covers 15 residues. CDR1 and CDR2 from the germline V gene are MNHEY and SVGAGI. Written as DNA, the CDR3 is TGTGCCAGCAGTTTCGGACAGGGGGCCCACAATGAGCAGTTCTTC. It specifies CASSFGQGAHNEQFF.

This sequence joins TRBV7-9 and TRBJ2-5, with no clear D. The germline V and J ends were trimmed by 0 bases and 5 bases, with 4 bases remaining between them. This CDR3 is 12 amino acids long. The germline V gene encodes CDR1 SEHNR and CDR2 FQNEAQ (reference sequence). The CDR3 DNA sequence: TGTGCCAGCAGCTTAGCGGAGGAGACCCAGTACTTC. Residues: CASSLAEETQYF.

The chain recombines TRBV4-1 with TRBJ1-1; perhaps TRBD1 as D (5 bases). V was shortened by 0 bases and J by 5 bases, with 22 bases between the two germline ends. Looked up from germline, CDR1 is MGHRA and CDR2 is YSYEKL. The CDR3 spans 18 residues. The CDR3 DNA follows: TGCGCCAGCAGCCAAGATAAGGTTGCGCGGCGCGGGGGAACTGAAGCTTTCTTT. It codes for CASSQDKVARRGGTEAFF.

The gene calls are TRBV30 and TRBJ2-3; no reliable D call. V lost 2 bases and J lost 2, with 20 bases in between. The CDR3 sequence is 17 residues long. The germline V gene has CDR1 GTSNPN and CDR2 SVGIG (reference sequence). CDR3 in DNA: TGTGCCTGGAGTATTTCGCCGCCAACGAAGCCCACAGATACGCAGTATTTT. Protein product: CAWSISPPTKPTDTQYF.